Below are 5 T cell receptor beta chains sequenced from a single sample in a study of cytomegalovirus exposure and HLA in healthy donors. The PCR contained 60 Vbeta and 13 Jbeta primers. Sequenced by immunoSEQ multiplex PCR; TCRdb stores in-frame clones only, minus some. The profile shows tens of thousands of clones, over 55% of them singletons. The material sequenced was PBMCs. These receptor sequences come from a man between 25 and 39 years old in good health and CMV-seropositive.

The J gene is TRBJ2-5, the V gene TRBV14, with 13 bases aligning to TRBD2. Germline V lookup: CDR1 SGHDN, CDR2 FVKESK. There are 16 residues in the CDR3. The ends lost 4 bases at V and 1 base at J; junction bases unmatched: 3. As DNA, the CDR3 is TGTGCCAGCAGCCCGCGACTAGCGGGGGGCCAAGAGACCCAGTACTTC. This encodes CASSPRLAGGQETQYF.

The chain links TRBV28 to TRBJ2-2, with TRBD2 matching 7 bases. Germline V gene sequence: CDR1 MDHEN, CDR2 SYDVKM. V gave up 3 bases and J gave up 2 bases; unmatched junction bases: 6. CDR3 length equals 16 residues. Here the CDR3 reads CASSFLSGGNTGELFF. In DNA form, the CDR3 reads TGTGCCAGCAGTTTTCTATCGGGAGGAAACACCGGGGAGCTGTTTTTT.

The genes are TRBV18 and TRBJ2-7; no firm D call. V lost 3 bases, J lost 7 bases, and 16 bases lay in between. The CDR3 is 14 amino acids. Germline CDR1 reads KGHSH; CDR2 reads LQKENI. CDR3 sequence reads: CASSPSQNLQEQYF. The CDR3, as DNA: TGTGCCAGCTCACCGTCACAGAATCTCCAGGAGCAGTACTTC. Variable domain in full (rest from reference TRBV18 and TRBJ2-7): NAGVMQNPRHLVRRRGQEARLRCSPMKGHSHVYWYRQLPEEGLKFMVYLQKENIIDESGMPKERFSAEFPKEGPSILRIQQVVRGDSAAYFCASSPSQNLQEQYFGPGTRLTVT.

This clone was seen more than once but under ten times. This sequence joins TRBV5-1 and TRBJ2-2, with 9 bases that match TRBD1. This CDR3 is 16 amino acids long. CDR1 is SGHRS and CDR2 is YFSETQ in the germline V gene. V lost 0 bases to trimming and J lost 1 base; unmatched junction nucleotides: 1. The CDR3 nucleotides read TGCGCCAGCAGCTTGGAGGGACAGGGGAACACCGGGGAGCTGTTTTTT. Amino acids: CASSLEGQGNTGELFF.

The chain couples TRBV6-4 to TRBJ2-1; 13 positions match TRBD2. Germline V gene data show CDR1 as MRHNA and CDR2 as SNTAGT. CDR3 length: 14 amino acids. The V and J ends lost 3 bases and 9 bases, in that order; junction bases with no gene match: 2. CDR3 sequence (DNA): TGTGCCAGCAGTGAACTAGCGGGAGGGGGTGAGCAGTTCTTC. Translated, it gives CASSELAGGGEQFF.